One sample yielded the 28 T cell receptor beta chains listed below, sequenced in a study of spatial heterogeneity in lung cancer. TCRdb reanalysed the 5' RACE reads using MiXCR and keeps one entry per CDR3 protein. Counted here are some 120,000 distinct CDR3 sequences, 10% to 15% occurring once; the ten biggest clones make up around 17%. Indicated time point: blood at routine non-recurrence follow-up after resection. Whole RNA, isolated from tumor, nontumor lung or frozen PBMC, was sequenced without prior sorting. This specimen was PBMCs, taken at follow-up. These receptors were obtained from a male donor with early-stage non-small cell lung cancer.

This clonotype was detected only a few times. The chain links TRBV6-2 or TRBV6-3 to TRBJ2-3; 12 bases are shared with TRBD2. The CDR3 consists of 16 residues. Germline V lookup: CDR1 MNHEY, CDR2 SVGEGT. V trimming: 7 bases; J trimming: 2 bases; junction bases outside the gene matches: 7. The CDR3 sequence: CASMGLAGLITDTQYF. CDR3 coding DNA: TGTGCCAGCATGGGACTAGCGGGTCTGATCACAGATACGCAGTATTTT.

This clonotype was counted at least ten times. The V gene is TRBV28, the J gene TRBJ2-1, with TRBD1 matching over 10 bases. CDR1 and CDR2 (germline): MDHEN, SYDVKM. After removal of 4 bases from V and 0 bases from J, the junction contained 3 bases not matched to a gene. This CDR3 spans 16 amino acids. CDR3 coding DNA: TGTGCCAGCAGTTCGGGACAGGGGATCTCCTACAATGAGCAGTTCTTC. Its translation: CASSSGQGISYNEQFF.

The chain links TRBV18 to TRBJ1-1; no reliable D call. Germline-derived CDR1 and CDR2 are KGHSH and LQKENI. The CDR3 spans 14 residues. V was trimmed by 2 bases and J by 0 bases, leaving 7 bases between them. Written as DNA, the CDR3 is TGTGCCAGCTCACCAGTTACCCTGAACACTGAAGCTTTCTTT. Protein product: CASSPVTLNTEAFF.

This clonotype occurred many times. This chain uses TRBV7-6 with TRBJ2-5, with TRBD1 matching over 8 bases. The CDR3 has 17 amino acids. Germline V gene lookup returns CDR1 SGHVS and CDR2 FNYEAQ. V shed 1 base, J shed 5 bases, and the junction held 12 bases outside the gene matches. The CDR3, as DNA: TGTGCCAGCAGCTTAGGTCAGGTCAGGGGGCGCAGGGAGACCCAGTACTTC. It encodes CASSLGQVRGRRETQYF.

This clonotype was detected only a few times. This chain uses TRBV24-1 with TRBJ2-2; the D is unclear. The ends were cut back, 8 bases at V and 5 bases at J, with 14 bases in the middle. This CDR3 is built from 14 residues. CDR1 and CDR2 from the germline V gene are KGHDR and SFDVKD. The CDR3 here is CATIGPTRTGELFF. CDR3 nucleotide sequence: TGTGCCACCATCGGGCCGACGAGGACCGGGGAGCTGTTTTTT.

The chain carries TRBV7-8 and TRBJ1-1; D uncertain. Germline V gives CDR1 SGHVS, CDR2 FQNEAQ. The CDR3 contains 16 residues. The V end was cut by 2 bases, the J end by 0 bases, with 13 bases between. The CDR3 loop is CASSLRERPMNTEAFF. The DNA for the CDR3 is TGTGCCAGCAGCTTAAGGGAGAGGCCTATGAACACTGAAGCTTTCTTT.

The chain carries TRBV5-1 and TRBJ1-5; unclear D gene. Looked up from germline, CDR1 is SGHRS and CDR2 is YFSETQ. Trimming stripped 2 bases from V and 5 bases from J, with 8 bases between. CDR3 length: 13 amino acids. CDR3: CASSLRYDQPQHF. The CDR3 region has the DNA TGCGCCAGCAGCTTAAGATACGATCAGCCCCAGCATTTT.

This clonotype showed up many times. The CDR3 spells CASRQGVLAGSYTQYF. The CDR3 bases are TGTGCCAGCAGACAGGGGGTGCTAGCGGGTAGCTATACGCAGTATTTT. This sequence joins TRBV6-5 and TRBJ2-3, with D tentatively TRBD1 or TRBD2 (8 bases each). The germline V and J ends were trimmed by 6 bases and 7 bases, with 23 bases remaining between them. Germline CDR1 and CDR2: MNHEY and SVGAGI. The CDR3 is 16 residues long.

A few counts support this clonotype. CDR3 loop: CAINTGTGTNNEQFF. For the CDR3, the DNA is TGTGCCATCAACACCGGGACAGGGACAAACAATGAGCAGTTCTTC. The chain has TRBV10-3 and TRBJ2-1, with 9 bases fitting TRBD1. The CDR3 spans 15 residues. Germline lookup yields CDR1 ENHRY and CDR2 SYGVKD. Unmatched junction bases numbered 9, after V lost 7 bases and J lost 5 bases.

This clonotype has at least ten counts. The chain links TRBV6-2 or TRBV6-3 to TRBJ1-1, with TRBD1 as a possible D gene (5 bases). Germline CDR1 MNHEY, CDR2 SVGEGT. This CDR3 has 13 amino acids. V lost 6 bases to trimming and J lost 3 bases, with 11 bases between them. In nucleotides, the CDR3 is TGTGCCAGCAGGCCTGGGACTGACACTGAAGCTTTCTTT. This codes for CASRPGTDTEAFF.

This clonotype was seen ten or more times. This chain joins TRBV12-3 or TRBV12-4 and TRBJ2-5; 11 bases are shared with TRBD1. Losses at the gene ends were 5 bases for V and 5 bases for J; bases not matched to a gene: 4. This CDR3 spans 14 amino acids. The CDR3 DNA is TGTGCCAGCAGTAGGACAGGGGGCTCGGAGACCCAGTACTTC. This translates into CASSRTGGSETQYF.

This clonotype was counted many times. The V call is TRBV20-1, the J call TRBJ1-4, with TRBD1 matching 7 bases. Trimming cost V 4 bases and J 8 bases; bases outside gene matches: 4. CDR3 length equals 12 residues. The germline CDR1 and CDR2 sequences are DFQATT and SNEGSKA (reference sequence). CDR3 in amino acids: CSATGGREKLFF. The DNA of the CDR3 is TGCAGTGCTACAGGGGGTCGGGAAAAACTGTTTTTT.

This clonotype has more than one count but fewer than ten. The rearrangement links TRBV18 to TRBJ1-2; 7 bases fit TRBD1. The ends lost 3 bases at V and 5 bases at J; junction bases unmatched: 6. Germline assignment: CDR1 KGHSH and CDR2 LQKENI. There are 14 residues in the CDR3. CDR3 sequence reads: CASSPTAGQYGYTF. The DNA for the CDR3 is TGTGCCAGCTCACCGACGGCGGGACAGTATGGCTACACCTTC.

This clonotype was detected a few times. The V gene is TRBV6-2 or TRBV6-3, the J gene TRBJ2-7; D is uncertain. The CDR3 consists of 13 residues. The germline V gene has CDR1 MNHEY and CDR2 SVGEGT. V lost 2 bases to trimming and J lost 5 bases, with 10 bases between them. CDR3: CASSYPQWHEQYF. The DNA for the CDR3 is TGTGCCAGCAGTTACCCGCAGTGGCACGAGCAGTACTTC.

The chain recombines TRBV28 with TRBJ1-1; D gene uncertain. The ends were cut back, 6 bases at V and 1 base at J, with 15 bases in the middle. This CDR3 region has 15 residues. Germline assignment: CDR1 MDHEN and CDR2 SYDVKM. The CDR3 protein is CASREIPTGNTEAFF. The CDR3 nucleotides are TGTGCCAGCAGAGAGATACCGACGGGGAACACTGAAGCTTTCTTT.

This clonotype was counted between two and nine times. The V and J genes are TRBV28 and TRBJ1-3; no clear D. CDR1 is MDHEN and CDR2 is SYDVKM in the germline V gene. Deletions cut 3 bases from V and 1 base from J, with 7 bases between. There are 14 residues in the CDR3. The CDR3 spells CASSFRRSGNTIYF. CDR3 coding DNA: TGTGCCAGCAGTTTCCGACGGTCTGGAAACACCATATATTTT.

This clonotype was observed a few times. The chain carries TRBV5-1 and TRBJ2-3, with a tentative D call TRBD2 (7 bases). The CDR3 totals 14 residues. The V gene lost 0 bases and the J gene lost 7 bases, with 12 bases spanning the gap. Germline V gene data show CDR1 as SGHRS and CDR2 as YFSETQ. The CDR3 region has the DNA TGCGCCAGCAGCTTGGAGGGGGGGCTACATACGCAGTATTTT. Its protein is CASSLEGGLHTQYF.

DNA of the CDR3: TGTGCCAGCAGTTCGCAGGGTGACAAAAACATTCAGTACTTC. This sequence encodes CASSSQGDKNIQYF. J is TRBJ2-4 and V is TRBV6-5, with D possibly matching TRBD1 (5 bases). The germline CDR1 and CDR2 sequences are MNHEY and SVGAGI. Trimming cost V 4 bases and J 3 bases, with 10 bases left between them. CDR3 length: 14 residues.

This clonotype has at least ten counts. J is TRBJ1-5 and V is TRBV19, with no clear D. Trimming cost V 6 bases and J 4 bases, with 16 bases left between them. CDR1 LNHDA and CDR2 SQIVND come from the germline V gene (reference sequence). CDR3 length: 15 residues. The CDR3 bases are TGTGCCAGTAGACGTCTGGATCCGGAAAATCAGCCCCAGCATTTT. Translation: CASRRLDPENQPQHF.

The chain recombines TRBV12-3 or TRBV12-4 with TRBJ1-5, with a tentative D call TRBD1 (6 bases). Trimming removed 3 bases from V and 3 bases from J, with 12 bases in between. The CDR3 has 15 residues. The chain's CDR3 is CASSLARGVNQPQHF. The CDR3, as DNA: TGTGCCAGCAGTTTGGCCAGGGGTGTCAATCAGCCCCAGCATTTT.

This clonotype was counted between two and nine times. V and J are TRBV7-9 and TRBJ2-7, with D maybe TRBD1 (6 bases). The V gene's germline CDR1 is SEHNR and CDR2 FQNEAQ (reference sequence). V was clipped by 7 bases and J by 8 bases, with 18 bases between them. The length of the CDR3 is 13 residues. The CDR3 nucleotides read TGTGCCAGCAAACCCAGCGAACAGGGAAAGCAGTACTTC. Protein sequence: CASKPSEQGKQYF.

The table lists this clonotype with many counts. The CDR3 here is CSSQDNEKLFF. Here the CDR3 DNA reads TGCAGTTCACAGGATAATGAAAAACTGTTTTTT. The chain combines TRBV20-1 with TRBJ1-4, with D maybe TRBD1 (5 bases). Germline CDR1 reads DFQATT; CDR2 reads SNEGSKA (reference sequence). The CDR3 has 11 residues. V was pared by 8 bases and J by 4 bases, with 8 bases between.

This clonotype showed up many times. V is TRBV6-4 and J is TRBJ2-5, with 7 bases aligning to TRBD1. V dropped 3 bases and J dropped 9; count of bases not matched to a gene: 7. Germline loops: CDR1 MRHNA, CDR2 SNTAGT. The CDR3 consists of 13 residues. The CDR3 DNA follows: TGTGCCAGCAGTGAAGAAGAGAGGGGGCCCCAGTACTTC. Translating it yields CASSEEERGPQYF.

This clonotype showed up many times. The chain couples TRBV7-2 to TRBJ2-5; 9 bases line up with TRBD2. V lost 3 bases, J lost 4 bases, and 6 bases stayed unmatched. CDR3 size: 15 residues. Germline V gene sequence: CDR1 SGHTA, CDR2 FQGNSA. The CDR3, as DNA: TGTGCCAGCAGCTTCCAAGCGGGGGGTCCAGAGACCCAGTACTTC. This codes for CASSFQAGGPETQYF.

This clonotype has a handful of counts. The genes are TRBV5-4 and TRBJ2-1; D gene unclear. The V gene's germline CDR1 is SGHNT and CDR2 YYREEE (reference sequence). The V end was cut by 0 bases, the J end by 5 bases, with 6 bases between. The CDR3 has 13 residues. The chain's CDR3 is CASSLDRNNEQFF. CDR3 DNA sequence: TGTGCCAGCAGCTTGGATCGAAACAATGAGCAGTTCTTC.

This clonotype was observed a few times. The chain has TRBV7-6 and TRBJ2-7, with D possibly being TRBD1 or TRBD2 (5 bases each). Germline CDR1 SGHVS, CDR2 FNYEAQ. This CDR3 comprises 14 residues. V dropped 1 base and J dropped 3 bases, with 10 bases sitting between them. CDR3 sequence reads: CASSLGDLDYEQYF. The CDR3 DNA follows: TGTGCCAGCAGCTTAGGGGACCTGGACTACGAGCAGTACTTC.

This clonotype was seen repeatedly, ten times or more. The chain joins TRBV7-9 to TRBJ1-1, with a weak D call TRBD1 (5 bases). Germline V gene data show CDR1 as SEHNR and CDR2 as FQNEAQ (reference sequence). The germline V and J ends were trimmed by 7 bases and 1 base, with 10 bases remaining between them. This CDR3 has 13 amino acids. The CDR3 nucleotides are TGTGCCAGCATTCAGGGTACGAACACTGAAGCTTTCTTT. Protein product: CASIQGTNTEAFF.

This clonotype was counted many times. This chain connects TRBV5-1 to TRBJ2-2, with 7 bases fitting TRBD1. CDR1 is SGHRS, CDR2 YFSETQ, per germline. The CDR3 has 14 amino acids. After removal of 4 bases from V and 6 bases from J, the junction contained 6 bases not matched to a gene. The CDR3 DNA reads TGCGCCAGCAGCAGCAGCCAGGGGGCCGGGGAGCTGTTTTTT. Amino acid sequence: CASSSSQGAGELFF.